These T cell receptor beta chains were read from a single sample in a study of blood T cell repertoires in COVID-19. Produced via immunoSEQ multiplex PCR; TCRdb's table is partial and in-frame only. Here the sample spans roughly 200,000 clones, about nine tenths being singletons. Sequencing input: peripheral blood. All receptors derive from a woman aged 25-40 years with acute or convalescent COVID-19. Both conserved end residues are part of each CDR3. D genes are given only for firm matches. Not every row has a clone size; where given, it reads once, few, many or a size class.

J | size | D | V | DNA | CDR3
TRBJ2-1 | NA | NA | TRBV6-5 | TGTGCCAGCCGGAGGACGGTCTACAATGAGCAGTTCTTC | CASRRTVYNEQFF
TRBJ2-5 | NA | NA | TRBV19 | TGTGCCAGTAGTTTGGGGCGCGAGCCTGGCGGGACCCAGTACTTC | CASSLGREPGGTQYF
TRBJ2-7 | NA | NA | TRBV21-1 | TGTGCCCGAAGGACTAGCGGGAGGCCATACGAGCAGTACTTC | CARRTSGRPYEQYF
TRBJ2-4 | few | NA | TRBV6-5 | TGTGCCAGCACCCCCGGCAAAAACATTCAGTACTTC | CASTPGKNIQYF
TRBJ2-7 | NA | NA | TRBV18 | TGTGCCAGCTCACCATCGGGTACCTACGAGCAGTACTTC | CASSPSGTYEQYF
TRBJ2-1 | once | TRBD2 | TRBV19 | TGTGCCAGTAGTATAGGAGCGGGAGGGCTCAATGAGCAGTTCTTC | CASSIGAGGLNEQFF
TRBJ1-4 | NA | NA | TRBV28 | TGTGCCAGCAGTTCCGGCGGTGAAAAACTGTTTTTT | CASSSGGEKLFF
TRBJ1-2 | NA | NA | TRBV9 | TGTGCCAGCAGCCCACGGGGAGGGTGGGATGGCTACACCTTC | CASSPRGGWDGYTF
TRBJ2-2 | NA | TRBD2 | TRBV9 | TGTGCCAGCAGCTCCAGAGCGGGAGGGCCATCCGGGGAGCTGTTTTTT | CASSSRAGGPSGELFF
TRBJ2-6 | NA | NA | TRBV6-1 | TGTGCCAGCAGTGAACCAGGACAGTCCTCTGGGGCCAACGTCCTGACTTTC | CASSEPGQSSGANVLTF
TRBJ2-6 | NA | TRBD1 | TRBV19 | TGTGCCAGTAGCCAGACCGGGACAGGAGGCTCTGGGGCCAACGTCCTGACTTTC | CASSQTGTGGSGANVLTF
TRBJ2-3 | NA | TRBD2 | TRBV4-1 | TGCGCCAGCAGCCAAGATCGGGGGATTCTCGCGGGAGTTTCCGATACGCAGTATTTT | CASSQDRGILAGVSDTQYF
TRBJ2-6 | NA | NA | TRBV28 | TGTGCCAGCATGGGGGGGCCCAACGTCCTGACTTTC | CASMGGPNVLTF
TRBJ1-3 | once | NA | TRBV6-5 | TGTGCCAGTTCCAGGCTAACCTCTGGAAACACCATATATTTT | CASSRLTSGNTIYF
TRBJ2-7 | NA | TRBD2 | TRBV7-2 | TGTGCCAGCAGCTTTTCCAGCGGGGCCTACGAGCAGTACTTC | CASSFSSGAYEQYF
TRBJ2-1 | NA | TRBD2 | TRBV27 | TGTGCCAGCAGTTTAGCGGGAGTCGCGAATGAGCAGTTCTTC | CASSLAGVANEQFF
TRBJ1-1 | NA | TRBD1 | TRBV6-5 | TGTGCCAGCAGTCCCGAGACAGGGCAGGCTTTCTTT | CASSPETGQAFF
TRBJ1-1 | NA | TRBD1 | TRBV6-6 | TGTGCAGCTGCGCTCTCACCGGGACAGGGGCTAGCTTTCTTT | CAAALSPGQGLAFF
TRBJ2-7 | NA | NA | TRBV10-2 | TGCGCCAGCAGTGAGCCGGGACACGACTACGAGCAGTACTTC | CASSEPGHDYEQYF
TRBJ2-1 | NA | TRBD1 | TRBV5-1 | TGCGCCAGCAGCACCAACCCCGGGACAGGGGTCGAGGAGCAGTTCTTC | CASSTNPGTGVEEQFF
TRBJ1-2 | once | NA | TRBV5-1 | TGCGCCAGCAGGCACGGAGACAGTTCTCGCTATGGCTACACCTTC | CASRHGDSSRYGYTF
TRBJ1-5 | NA | TRBD1 | TRBV28 | TGTGCCAGCAGAAATCGGGACAGTGGGGCGCCGGGCAATCAGCCCCAGCATTTT | CASRNRDSGAPGNQPQHF
TRBJ2-7 | NA | TRBD1 | TRBV28 | TGTGCCAGCAGTCAGACAGGGGGGGACGAGCAGTACTTC | CASSQTGGDEQYF
TRBJ2-1 | NA | NA | TRBV28 | TGTGCCAGCAGTTTAAGAAGTCAGGGAAGATATGAGCAGTTCTTC | CASSLRSQGRYEQFF
TRBJ2-7 | NA | NA | TRBV15 | TGTGCCACCAGCAGAGATTGGCAGGGGCTCTTC | CATSRDWQGLF
TRBJ1-1 | NA | TRBD1 | TRBV2 | TGTGCCAGCAGACTAATCCCCGGGACAGGGGGCACTGAAGCTTTCTTT | CASRLIPGTGGTEAFF
TRBJ2-5 | NA | NA | TRBV7-9 | TGTGCCAGCAGCGGCGGGGATCAAGAGACCCAGTACTTC | CASSGGDQETQYF
TRBJ2-7 | NA | TRBD1 | TRBV3-1/TRBV3-2 | TGTGCCAGCAGCCAAGACTCAGGGACAGGGATGCACGAGCAGTACTTC | CASSQDSGTGMHEQYF
TRBJ2-5 | NA | TRBD2 | TRBV18 | TGTGCCAGCTCACCAACTAGCGGCCAAGAGACCCAGTACTTC | CASSPTSGQETQYF
TRBJ2-5 | once | NA | TRBV24-1 | TGTGCCACCAGTCTAGCGATTGATGGGGAAGAGACCCAGTACTTC | CATSLAIDGEETQYF
TRBJ1-2 | once | NA | TRBV6-5 | TGTGCCAGCAGTTACTCGTCCGTAACGGTGATCTATGGCTACACCTTC | CASSYSSVTVIYGYTF
TRBJ2-5 | NA | NA | TRBV19 | TGTGCCAGTAGGATGGGGACTCGCGAGACCCAGTACTTC | CASRMGTRETQYF
TRBJ2-3 | NA | TRBD2 | TRBV11-2 | TGTGCCAGCAGAGCGGGACTAGCGGGGGGGACAGATACGCAGTATTTT | CASRAGLAGGTDTQYF
TRBJ2-1 | NA | TRBD2 | TRBV6-5 | TGTGCCAGCAGTCCCAGCGGGAGAGGGTATGAGCAGTTCTTC | CASSPSGRGYEQFF
TRBJ2-3 | NA | TRBD1 | TRBV27 | TGTGCCAGCAGTTCCACAGGGGTCGCAGATACGCAGTATTTT | CASSSTGVADTQYF
TRBJ1-1 | NA | TRBD1 | TRBV3-1/TRBV3-2 | TGTGCCAGCAGTCAGGGGGCCGGAGCTTTCTTT | CASSQGAGAFF
TRBJ2-1 | few | TRBD2 | TRBV6-1 | TGTGCCAGCAGTGAAGGGCTAGCGGGGAACAATGAGCAGTTCTTC | CASSEGLAGNNEQFF
TRBJ1-1 | NA | NA | TRBV25-1 | TGTGCCAGTTCGTCTTGGGGGGGCGGGACTGAAGCTTTCTTT | CASSSWGGGTEAFF
TRBJ2-3 | NA | TRBD1 | TRBV5-1 | TGCGCCAGCAGTCGCGGACAGGGGGAGGATACGCAGTATTTT | CASSRGQGEDTQYF
TRBJ1-5 | NA | NA | TRBV6-2/TRBV6-3 | TGTGCCAGCGGCCGAAGGGCAGGAGGGCTATGGCAGCCCCAGCATTTT | CASGRRAGGLWQPQHF
TRBJ1-2 | NA | NA | TRBV7-8 | TGTGCCAGCAGCTTAGTCGTTGAGAATGGCTACACCTTC | CASSLVVENGYTF
TRBJ2-5 | NA | NA | TRBV18 | TGTGCCAGCTCACCACCCGGGTCTGGCATGGAGACCCAGTACTTC | CASSPPGSGMETQYF
TRBJ2-7 | NA | NA | TRBV19 | TGTGCCAGTAGTAATGGTGCCCCTAGGGGCGAGCAGTACTTC | CASSNGAPRGEQYF
TRBJ1-1 | NA | TRBD1 | TRBV5-1 | TGCGCCAGCAGCTTAGGGGACAGGGTGACTGAAGCTTTCTTT | CASSLGDRVTEAFF
TRBJ2-3 | NA | TRBD1 | TRBV19 | TGTGCCACCACGGACAGGGGAAGGAGAACAGATACGCAGTATTTT | CATTDRGRRTDTQYF
TRBJ1-5 | NA | TRBD1 | TRBV7-3 | TGTGCCATACTAACAGGGGATAGCAATCAGCCCCAGCATTTT | CAILTGDSNQPQHF
TRBJ1-1 | NA | NA | TRBV4-1 | TGCGCCAGCAGCCAAGGAAGGGGCACTGAAGCTTTCTTT | CASSQGRGTEAFF
TRBJ2-7 | NA | NA | TRBV6-5 | TGTGCCAGCGAGCTAGCGCTTAGCTCCTACGAGCAGTACTTC | CASELALSSYEQYF
TRBJ2-5 | NA | NA | TRBV2 | TGTGCCACCTTAAGCAGCGGAGGGGAGACCCAGTACTTC | CATLSSGGETQYF
TRBJ2-5 | NA | NA | TRBV18 | TGTGCCAGCTCACTACAAGAGACCCAGTACTTC | CASSLQETQYF
TRBJ1-5 | NA | TRBD1 | TRBV5-5 | TGTGCCAGCAGCCCAGGGGGCGGACAGCCCCAGCATTTT | CASSPGGGQPQHF
TRBJ1-5 | NA | NA | TRBV7-2 | TGTGCCAGCAGCGCCTCAGGGCATCAGCCCCAGCATTTT | CASSASGHQPQHF
TRBJ2-5 | NA | NA | TRBV5-1 | TGCGCCAGCAGCTTAGCTGGAGAGACCCAGTACTTC | CASSLAGETQYF
TRBJ2-2 | NA | NA | TRBV7-9 | TGTGCCAGCAGCTTAAGCAGGAAAATCGGGGAGCTGTTTTTT | CASSLSRKIGELFF
TRBJ2-3 | NA | TRBD2 | TRBV5-4 | TGTGCCAGCAGCGGCCCACGGGGGGGCCCATTCACAGATACGCAGTATTTT | CASSGPRGGPFTDTQYF